This TCR beta chain was obtained from a study of T cell repertoires in cytomegalovirus infection. General study findings and limits: HLA-C-restricted, CMV-specific TCR beta clonotypes were dominant ex vivo.

TCRdb fed the reads into MiXCR, producing one record per CDR3 protein. The repertoire holds about 310,000 distinct CDR3 sequences, with roughly a sixth as singletons. On this clonotype: Its cognate antigen is unknown.

The source is a human donor in good health (CMV status not recorded). Some clones in this sample may be carry-over from other donors' samples. The sample was PBMCs.

The CDR3: CAISESSGAQETQYF. The CDR3 region has the DNA TGTGCCATCAGTGAGTCAAGCGGGGCCCAAGAGACCCAGTACTTC. The chain uses TRBV10-3 and TRBJ2-5, with 7 nucleotides matching TRBD2. Trimming cost V 0 bases and J 1 base; bases outside gene matches: 2. Germline V lookup: CDR1 ENHRY, CDR2 SYGVKD. This CDR3 spans 15 amino acids.